The present T cell receptor (beta chain) was sequenced within a study of vaccination effects on CD4 cells after COVID-19. Sequencing followed a ViraFEST assay step that expanded antigen-specific CD4+ T cells with viral peptide pools. A roughly 10-day culture period preceded the isolation of CD4+ T cells. Negative nucleocapsid antibody tests before and after vaccination confirmed no previous SARS-CoV-2 infection. V gave up 1 base and J gave up 6 bases, with 6 bases separating them. The CDR3 length is 12 residues. Germline V gives CDR1 LGHDT, CDR2 YNNKEL (reference sequence). Sequencing used immunoSEQ multiplex PCR; TCRdb keeps in-frame clones, though not all of them. The table includes under 45,000 clones, approximately 70% detected once. Turning to this clone: The antigen is unknown.

The material sequenced was CD4+ T cells from PBMCs cultured with HCoV-OC43 spike peptides, taken before COVID-19 vaccination. Noted subset: HCoV-OC43 spike overlapping peptide pool stimulation. This clonotype was sampled from a human donor who received a COVID-19 vaccine. This chain connects TRBV3-1 (or the pseudogene TRBV3-2) to TRBJ1-2, with D perhaps TRBD1 (5 bases). The DNA for the CDR3 is TGTGCCAGCAGCCAAGGCAGGGATGGCTACACCTTC. This codes for CASSQGRDGYTF.